The present T cell receptor (beta chain) was sequenced within a study of tumour-infiltrating T cells in Burkitt lymphoma. Study-level background: Overall and progression-free survival were predicted by productive clonality.

The data were produced by immunoSEQ multiplex PCR, yet TCRdb's version contains in-frame clones alone and is incomplete. The sample has 5,500 to 7,500 clones, around 9.1% seen once. The CDR3 covers 15 residues. Trimming pared 6 bases from V and 4 bases from J, leaving 18 bases between. Germline V gene lookup returns CDR1 MRHNA and CDR2 SNTAGT. The TCR originated in a human donor with diffuse large B-cell lymphoma. The chain combines TRBV6-4 with TRBJ1-2; D gene unclear. The sequencing sample was made of tumor tissue. CDR3 sequence (DNA): TGTGCCAGCAGCCTTAGTTTCGGACTCCCCTATGGCTACACCTTC. Translating it yields CASSLSFGLPYGYTF.